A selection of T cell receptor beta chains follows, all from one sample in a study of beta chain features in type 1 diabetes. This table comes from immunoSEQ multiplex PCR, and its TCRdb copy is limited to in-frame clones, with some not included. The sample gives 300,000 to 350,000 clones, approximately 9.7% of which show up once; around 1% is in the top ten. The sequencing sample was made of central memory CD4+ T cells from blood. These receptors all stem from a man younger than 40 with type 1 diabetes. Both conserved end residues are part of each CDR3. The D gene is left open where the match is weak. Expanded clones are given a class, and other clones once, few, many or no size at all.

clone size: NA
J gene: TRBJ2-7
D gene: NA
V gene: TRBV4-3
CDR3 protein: CASSQDRQGLTYEQYF
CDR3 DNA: TGCGCCAGCAGCCAAGATCGGCAGGGGTTGACCTACGAGCAGTACTTC

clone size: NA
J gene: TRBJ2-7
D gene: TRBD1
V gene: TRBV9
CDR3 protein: CASSVGPGTGGLYEQYF
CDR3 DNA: TGTGCCAGCAGCGTAGGGCCCGGGACAGGGGGCCTCTACGAGCAGTACTTC

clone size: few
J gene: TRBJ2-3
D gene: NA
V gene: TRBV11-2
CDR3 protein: CASSLAQTVRSDTQYF
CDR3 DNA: TGTGCCAGCAGCTTAGCTCAGACTGTTAGGTCAGATACGCAGTATTTT

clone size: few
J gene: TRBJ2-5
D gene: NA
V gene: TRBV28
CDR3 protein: CASSPSVIETQYF
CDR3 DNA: TGTGCCAGCAGTCCATCTGTAATAGAGACCCAGTACTTC

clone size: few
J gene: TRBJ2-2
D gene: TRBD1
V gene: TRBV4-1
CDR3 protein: CASSRTGGTTGELFF
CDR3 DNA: TGCGCCAGCAGCCGGACAGGGGGCACCACCGGGGAGCTGTTTTTT

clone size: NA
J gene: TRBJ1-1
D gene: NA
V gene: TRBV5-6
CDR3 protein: CASTLWAAPWAEAFF
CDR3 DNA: TGTGCCAGCACCTTGTGGGCGGCCCCATGGGCTGAAGCTTTCTTT

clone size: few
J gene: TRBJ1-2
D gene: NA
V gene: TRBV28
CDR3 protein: CASSKQGVDYGYTF
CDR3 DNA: TGTGCCAGCAGCAAACAGGGAGTTGACTATGGCTACACCTTC

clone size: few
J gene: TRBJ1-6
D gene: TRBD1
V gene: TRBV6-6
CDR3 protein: CASISGDRTNSPLHF
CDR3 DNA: TGTGCCAGCATTAGTGGGGACAGGACGAATTCACCCCTCCACTTT

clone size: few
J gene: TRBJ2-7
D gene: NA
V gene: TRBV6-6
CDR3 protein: CASQRTGVSYEQYF
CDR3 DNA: TGTGCCAGCCAACGCACGGGGGTATCGTACGAGCAGTACTTC

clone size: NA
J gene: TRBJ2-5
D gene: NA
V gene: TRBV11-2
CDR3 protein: CASSLGYQGETQYF
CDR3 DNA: TGTGCCAGCAGCTTGGGGTACCAAGGGGAGACCCAGTACTTC

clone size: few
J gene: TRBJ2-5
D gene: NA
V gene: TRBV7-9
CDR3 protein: CASNQPQGGETQYF
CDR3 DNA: TGTGCCAGCAACCAGCCACAGGGAGGGGAGACCCAGTACTTC

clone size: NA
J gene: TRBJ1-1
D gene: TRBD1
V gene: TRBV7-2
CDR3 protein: CASSFGTGGMAFF
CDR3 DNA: TGTGCCAGCAGCTTTGGGACAGGGGGAATGGCTTTCTTT

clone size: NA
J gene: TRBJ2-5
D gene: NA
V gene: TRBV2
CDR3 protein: CASGDRPETQYF
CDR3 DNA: TGTGCCAGCGGGGACCGCCCCGAGACCCAGTACTTC

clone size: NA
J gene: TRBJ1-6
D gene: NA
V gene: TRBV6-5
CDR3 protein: CASSYSGSENSPLHF
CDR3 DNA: TGTGCCAGCAGTTACTCGGGCAGTGAAAACTCACCCCTCCACTTT

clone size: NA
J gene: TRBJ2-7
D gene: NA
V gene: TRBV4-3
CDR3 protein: CASSQEWTDAAYEQYF
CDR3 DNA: TGCGCCAGCAGCCAAGAGTGGACCGATGCCGCCTACGAGCAGTACTTC

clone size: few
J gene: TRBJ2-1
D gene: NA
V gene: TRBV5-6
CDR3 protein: CASSLTGNPRYNEQFF
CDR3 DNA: TGTGCCAGCAGCTTGACCGGGAACCCCCGCTACAATGAGCAGTTCTTC